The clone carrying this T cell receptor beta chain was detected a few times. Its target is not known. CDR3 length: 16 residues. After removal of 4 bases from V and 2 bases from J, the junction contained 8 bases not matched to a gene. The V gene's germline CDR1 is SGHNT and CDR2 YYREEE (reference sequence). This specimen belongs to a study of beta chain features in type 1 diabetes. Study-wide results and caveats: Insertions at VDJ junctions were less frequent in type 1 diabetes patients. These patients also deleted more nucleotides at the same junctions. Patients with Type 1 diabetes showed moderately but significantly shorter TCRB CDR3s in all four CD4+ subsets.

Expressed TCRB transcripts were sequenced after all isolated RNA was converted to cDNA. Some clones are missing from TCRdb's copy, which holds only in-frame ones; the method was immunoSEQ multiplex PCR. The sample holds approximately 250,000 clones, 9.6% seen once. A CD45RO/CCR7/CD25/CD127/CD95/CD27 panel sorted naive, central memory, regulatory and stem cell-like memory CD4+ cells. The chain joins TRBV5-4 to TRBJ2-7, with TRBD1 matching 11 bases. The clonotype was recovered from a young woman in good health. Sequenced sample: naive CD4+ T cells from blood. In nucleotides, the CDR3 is TGTGCCAGCAGCGGGGGACAGGGGGGACTTCCCTACGAGCAGTACTTC. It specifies CASSGGQGGLPYEQYF.